This T cell receptor beta chain originates from a study of blood T cell repertoires in COVID-19. Study-level background: Acute and convalescent COVID-19 samples came from the United States, Italy and Spain. PBMCs, B-cell-depleted T cells, or T cells provided the cDNA or gDNA that made up the material.

This clone was recorded once. Per the original methods: Amplification with reference gene primers provided the estimates of nucleated cell counts. Here immunoSEQ multiplex PCR was the method, and the copy in TCRdb shows in-frame clones only, minus some. V, J and clone size are those of that table, while D and trimming were read from the DNA. The sample records around 180,000 clones, less than 85% being singletons. The clonotype originates from a human donor in a cohort sampled during active COVID-19. The sequenced material came from peripheral blood.

This CDR3 is CASGRQGVWDEQYF. CDR3 bases: TGTGCTAGTGGCAGACAGGGGGTTTGGGACGAGCAGTACTTC. The chain combines TRBV12-5 with TRBJ2-7; 9 positions agree with TRBD1. Germline lookup yields CDR1 LGHNT and CDR2 FRNRAP. This CDR3 is built from 14 residues. Losses at the gene ends were 6 bases for V and 5 bases for J; bases not matched to a gene: 8.